The 16 T cell receptor beta chains below were found in one sample sequenced in a study of regulatory T cells in long-lasting Graves disease. Construction of the TCR beta libraries employed iRepertoire HTBI primers in conjunction with Arm-PCR of CDR3 regions. TCRdb re-called the multiplex PCR reads through MiXCR, storing one row per CDR3 protein. This sample has a few hundred thousand distinct CDR3 sequences, with 20% to 25% found just once. Time point described: persistent/refractory GD, antithyroid drugs over 5 years with positive TRAb. The TCR library was made from RNA that had been extracted from PBMCs in TRIzol. This specimen consisted of peripheral blood mononuclear cells (PBMCs), obtained when the disease was refractory, from a patient treated with antithyroid drugs. These receptors were obtained from a female donor with Graves disease.

This chain links TRBV9 with TRBJ2-5, with 10 bases lining up with TRBD2. The CDR3 consists of 15 residues. CDR1 SGDLS and CDR2 YYNGEE come from the germline V gene. V lost 4 bases to trimming and J lost 3 bases; unmatched junction nucleotides: 6. This CDR3 is CASSSFLAGEETQYF. The DNA of the CDR3 is TGTGCCAGCAGCTCCTTTCTAGCGGGAGAAGAGACCCAGTACTTC.

In its sample, this clonotype was seen a few times. V and J are TRBV6-1 and TRBJ1-6, with D possibly being TRBD1 (5 bases). Trimming removed 5 bases at V and 6 bases at J, with 20 bases between. The CDR3 consists of 17 residues. Per germline, CDR1 MNHNS and CDR2 SASEGT. This chain's CDR3 is CASSTIRVGAANSPLHF. The CDR3 coding sequence is TGTGCCAGCAGTACGATCAGGGTCGGCGCCGCTAATTCACCCCTCCACTTT.

The chain joins TRBV6-1 to TRBJ2-1; possibly TRBD2 for D (6 bases). Germline CDR1 reads MNHNS; CDR2 reads SASEGT. V was clipped by 4 bases and J by 3 bases, with 13 bases between them. There are 15 residues in the CDR3. The CDR3 sequence: CASSAGRGYYNEQFF. The CDR3 DNA reads TGTGCCAGCAGTGCCGGGCGGGGCTACTACAATGAGCAGTTCTTC.

This clonotype has a count of ten or more. V gene TRBV19 combines with J gene TRBJ1-2; D remains ambiguous. The V and J ends lost 1 base and 5 bases respectively, with 8 bases between them. The CDR3 sequence is 13 residues long. Germline V gene sequence: CDR1 LNHDA, CDR2 SQIVND (reference sequence). The CDR3 bases are TGTGCCAGTAGTATAGCCCCCGAGTATGGCTACACCTTC. It codes for CASSIAPEYGYTF.

In its sample, this clonotype was seen many times. The rearrangement uses TRBV2 and TRBJ1-4; maybe TRBD1 (5 bases). CDR3 size: 14 residues. Germline V gene data show CDR1 as SNHLY and CDR2 as FYNNEI. V was cut by 8 bases and J by 4 bases, with 14 bases left in between. The CDR3 protein is CASRPGQVNEKLFF. CDR3 nucleotides: TGTGCCAGCCGCCCAGGACAAGTTAATGAAAAACTGTTTTTT.

The chain combines TRBV6-1 with TRBJ2-7, with a tentative D call TRBD2 (5 bases). V was clipped by 7 bases and J by 1 base, with 17 bases between them. From germline, CDR1 is MNHNS and CDR2 SASEGT. This CDR3 is built from 15 residues. The CDR3 region is CASKLAVPLSYEQYF. The CDR3 DNA is TGTGCCAGCAAGCTAGCAGTCCCTCTATCCTACGAGCAGTACTTC.

This clonotype was seen a few times. The CDR3 spells CASSDSLAGHNEQFF. In nucleotides, the CDR3 is TGTGCCAGCAGTGATTCGCTAGCGGGGCACAATGAGCAGTTCTTC. This chain links TRBV25-1 with TRBJ2-1; TRBD2 matches 9 bases. Germline V gene sequence: CDR1 MGHDK, CDR2 SYGVNS. The CDR3 has 15 amino acids. J lost 5 bases, V lost 3 bases, and 5 bases had no gene match.

The rearrangement joins TRBV29-1 to TRBJ2-5; TRBD2 matches at 14 bases. Trimming at V came to 2 bases and at J to 13 bases, leaving 3 bases not matched to a gene. The length of the CDR3 is 12 residues. CDR1 is SQVTM, CDR2 ANQGSEA, per germline. The CDR3 is CSVERLAGGGYF. CDR3 DNA sequence: TGCAGCGTTGAAAGACTAGCGGGGGGGGGGTACTTC.

This chain uses TRBV20-1 with TRBJ1-5; D remains ambiguous. The CDR3 is 14 residues long. Germline CDR1 and CDR2: DFQATT and SNEGSKA (reference sequence). V lost 4 bases, J lost 2 bases, and 12 bases lay in between. The CDR3 here is CSAIDFMGNQPQHF. The DNA for the CDR3 is TGCAGTGCTATCGATTTTATGGGCAATCAGCCCCAGCATTTT.

The CDR3 DNA is TGTGCCAGCAGCTTAGAGGGGGTTCCCTACGAGCAGTACTTC. Its protein is CASSLEGVPYEQYF. V usage is TRBV7-2 and J usage is TRBJ2-7, with a tentative D call TRBD1 (6 bases). The CDR3 is made up of 14 amino acids. The V end was cut by 1 base, the J end by 2 bases, with 9 bases between. Germline loops: CDR1 SGHTA, CDR2 FQGNSA. Together with reference TRBV7-2 and TRBJ2-7, the CDR3 gives the full variable domain: GAGVSQSPSNKVTEKGKDVELRCDPISGHTALYWYRQSLGQGLEFLIYFQGNSAPDKSGLPSDRFSAERTGGSVSTLTIQRTQQEDSAVYLCASSLEGVPYEQYFGPGTRLTVT.

This clonotype was picked up a small number of times. The CDR3 nucleotides read TGTGCCAGCAGCCCGCCCTTAGTAGGCACTGAAGCTTTCTTT. Translated: CASSPPLVGTEAFF. The V gene is TRBV3-1, the J gene TRBJ1-1; D gene uncertain. This CDR3 spans 14 amino acids. Trimming cost V 4 bases and J 4 bases, with 13 bases left between them. From germline, CDR1 is LGHDT and CDR2 YNNKEL (reference sequence).

This clonotype came up many times. The DNA of the CDR3 is TGTGCCACCAGCAGAGCGTCCGTACAGCCCCAGCATTTT. It is translated as CATSRASVQPQHF. The rearrangement links TRBV15 to TRBJ1-5; D remains unclear. Germline-derived CDR1 and CDR2 are LNHNV and YYDKDF (reference sequence). The CDR3 length is 13 residues. The V and J ends lost 1 base and 7 bases respectively, with 8 bases between them.

This sequence joins TRBV28 and TRBJ1-2, with TRBD1 matching 10 bases. Per germline, CDR1 MDHEN and CDR2 SYDVKM. CDR3 size: 16 residues. The V and J ends lost 5 bases and 6 bases, in that order; junction bases with no gene match: 12. CDR3 amino acids: CASSRIPGQGRNGYTF. CDR3 coding DNA: TGTGCCAGCAGTCGAATACCGGGACAGGGGCGCAATGGCTACACCTTC.

This clonotype was seen many times. The chain is built from TRBV28 and TRBJ1-6; 10 positions agree with TRBD1. V dropped 6 bases and J dropped 9; count of bases not matched to a gene: 11. The CDR3 has 16 residues. The germline gives CDR1 MDHEN, CDR2 SYDVKM. CDR3 sequence reads: CASRRDRGLMGSPLHF. The CDR3 nucleotides are TGTGCCAGCAGACGGGACAGGGGTCTGATGGGTTCACCCCTCCACTTT.

This clonotype was observed many times. The gene calls are TRBV12-3 or TRBV12-4 and TRBJ1-5; maybe TRBD1 (6 bases). This CDR3 has 15 residues. Trimming took off 3 bases at V and 3 bases at J, with 12 bases between the two ends. Here the CDR3 DNA reads TGTGCCAGCAGTTTGGCCGGGACAAACAATCAGCCCCAGCATTTT. Translation gives CASSLAGTNNQPQHF.

This clonotype was counted a few times. The genes are TRBV24-1 and TRBJ2-2; 11 nucleotides line up with TRBD2. After removal of 4 bases from V and 1 base from J, the junction contained 7 bases not matched to a gene. The germline gives CDR1 KGHDR, CDR2 SFDVKD. This CDR3 is 18 amino acids long. The DNA for the CDR3 is TGTGCCACCAGTGACCACCTTCTAGCGGGAGGGAACACCGGGGAGCTGTTTTTT. The encoded protein is CATSDHLLAGGNTGELFF.